This T cell receptor beta chain was documented in a study of blood T cell repertoires in COVID-19. Across the whole study: T cells, B-cell-depleted T cells, or PBMCs provided the cDNA or gDNA that served as material.

In its sample, this clone was seen a few times. TCRdb keeps only in-frame clones here, not all; method: immunoSEQ multiplex PCR. The sample lists 120,000 to 150,000 clones, about 80% occurring once. V lost 3 bases to trimming and J lost 7 bases; unmatched junction nucleotides: 12. This CDR3 spans 18 amino acids. Germline CDR1 reads MGHDK; CDR2 reads SYGVNS. This receptor was obtained from a man in his fifties with acute or convalescent COVID-19. The genes are TRBV25-1 and TRBJ2-1; TRBD2 matches 13 bases. The sequenced sample was peripheral blood. The CDR3 DNA sequence: TGTGCCAGCAGTGAGGTGGGGTCCGGGACTAGCGGGGAGAATGAGCAGTTCTTC. Encoded protein: CASSEVGSGTSGENEQFF.